Listed below are T cell receptor beta chains from one sample, sequenced in a study of CXCR3-negative and CXCR3-positive naive CD8 T cells. TCRdb reprocessed the 5' RACE reads; each CDR3 protein has one entry and no DNA is given. This sample's table has 140,000 to 150,000 distinct CDR3 sequences. The sequenced sample consisted of naive CXCR3+ CD8+ T cells from blood. These receptors originate from a human donor in good health. Some clones in this sample may be carry-over from other donors' samples. The CDR3 runs from the conserved cysteine through the conserved F or W.

TRBJ1-2 | 14 | TRBV7-9 | CASSPQGTGKGYTF
TRBJ1-3 | 13 | TRBV29-1 | CSVVLRGADTIYF
TRBJ1-2 | 12 | TRBV6-1 | CASSAWDYGYTF
TRBJ1-1 | 14 | TRBV20-1 | CSARIRDRNTEAFF
TRBJ1-6 | 16 | TRBV4-1 | CASSQEGAGSNSPLHF
TRBJ1-2 | 15 | TRBV27 | CASSLSGGPVYGYTF
TRBJ1-1 | 12 | TRBV5-1 | CASSLVGIEAFF
TRBJ2-7 | 12 | TRBV5-5 | CASSGQGAEQYF
TRBJ1-2 | 12 | TRBV19 | CASSAGVYGYTF
TRBJ2-3 | 14 | TRBV20-1 | CSAGETLRLDTQYF
TRBJ2-7 | 15 | TRBV3-1 | CASSQAGTGSYEQYF
TRBJ2-5 | 17 | TRBV10-3 | CAIKDTLDRGGGETQYF
TRBJ2-1 | 12 | TRBV28 | CASSGPHNEQFF
TRBJ2-1 | 18 | TRBV6-6 | CASSPIWSPSGLENEQFF
TRBJ1-4 | 13 | TRBV9 | CASSVGLSEKLFF